This TCR beta chain was captured in a study of T cell responses to AZD1222 COVID-19 vaccine. Study observations and caveats: The repertoires were collected only after the peak T cell response.

Libraries were prepared by immunoSEQ multiplex PCR; TCRdb keeps only in-frame clonotypes and omits some of them. The table includes about 140,000 clones, 90% detected once. Germline V gene sequence: CDR1 SNHLY, CDR2 FYNNEI. The CDR3 covers 15 residues. The germline V and J ends were trimmed by 0 bases and 7 bases, with 13 bases remaining between them. To note about this clone: Its matching antigen is unknown.

The source is an adult in good health. The rearrangement uses TRBV2 and TRBJ1-5; D not resolved. The input for sequencing was peripheral blood, taken on day 0 of AZD1222 vaccination. In DNA form, the CDR3 reads TGTGCCAGCAGTGAAGCGCGGGGAGCGGGGCAGCCCCAGCATTTT. It encodes CASSEARGAGQPQHF. Using reference TRBV2 and TRBJ1-5 for the parts outside the CDR3, the full variable domain is EPEVTQTPSHQVTQMGQEVILRCVPISNHLYFYWYRQILGQKVEFLVSFYNNEISEKSEIFDDQFSVERPDGSNFTLKIRSTKLEDSAMYFCASSEARGAGQPQHFGDGTRLSIL.